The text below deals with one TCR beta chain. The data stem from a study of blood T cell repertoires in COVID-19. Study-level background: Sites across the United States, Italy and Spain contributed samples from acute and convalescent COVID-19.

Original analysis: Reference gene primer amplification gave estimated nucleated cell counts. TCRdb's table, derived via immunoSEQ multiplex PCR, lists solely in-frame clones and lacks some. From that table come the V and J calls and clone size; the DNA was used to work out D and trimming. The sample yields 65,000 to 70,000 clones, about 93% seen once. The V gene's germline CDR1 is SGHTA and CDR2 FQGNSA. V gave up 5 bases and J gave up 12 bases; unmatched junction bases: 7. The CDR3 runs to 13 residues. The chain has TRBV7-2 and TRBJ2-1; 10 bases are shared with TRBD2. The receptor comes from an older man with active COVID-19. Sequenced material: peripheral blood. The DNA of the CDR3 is TGTGCCAGCAGCCCCGCTAGCGGGGGCCCGCAGTTCTTC. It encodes CASSPASGGPQFF.